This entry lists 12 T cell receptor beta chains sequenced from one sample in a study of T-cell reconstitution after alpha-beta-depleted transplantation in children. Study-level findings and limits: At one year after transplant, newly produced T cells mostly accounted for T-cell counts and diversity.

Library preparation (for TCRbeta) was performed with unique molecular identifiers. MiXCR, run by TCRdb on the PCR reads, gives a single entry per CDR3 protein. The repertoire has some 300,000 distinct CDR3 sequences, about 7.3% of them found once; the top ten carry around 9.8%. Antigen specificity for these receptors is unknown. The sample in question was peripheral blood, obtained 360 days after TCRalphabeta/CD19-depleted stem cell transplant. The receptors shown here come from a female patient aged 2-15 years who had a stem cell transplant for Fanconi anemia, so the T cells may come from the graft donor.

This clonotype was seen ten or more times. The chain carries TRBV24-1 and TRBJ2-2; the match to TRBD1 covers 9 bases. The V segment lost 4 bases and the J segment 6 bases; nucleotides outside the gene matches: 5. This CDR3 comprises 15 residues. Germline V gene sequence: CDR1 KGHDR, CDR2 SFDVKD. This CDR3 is CATSESGQGSGELFF. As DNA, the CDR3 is TGTGCCACCAGTGAATCGGGACAGGGTTCCGGGGAGCTGTTTTTT.

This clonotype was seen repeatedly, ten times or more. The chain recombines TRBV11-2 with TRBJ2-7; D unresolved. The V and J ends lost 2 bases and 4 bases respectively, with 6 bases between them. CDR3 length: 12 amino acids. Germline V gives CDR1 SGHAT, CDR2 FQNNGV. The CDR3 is CASSLLVYEQYF. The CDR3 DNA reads TGTGCCAGCAGCTTACTAGTTTACGAGCAGTACTTC.

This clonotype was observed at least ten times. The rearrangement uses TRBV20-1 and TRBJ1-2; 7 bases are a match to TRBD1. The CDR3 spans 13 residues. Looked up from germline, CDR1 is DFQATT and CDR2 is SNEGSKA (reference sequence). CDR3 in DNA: TGCAGGGGAGATCGAGACAGGGACTATGGCTACACCTTC. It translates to CRGDRDRDYGYTF.

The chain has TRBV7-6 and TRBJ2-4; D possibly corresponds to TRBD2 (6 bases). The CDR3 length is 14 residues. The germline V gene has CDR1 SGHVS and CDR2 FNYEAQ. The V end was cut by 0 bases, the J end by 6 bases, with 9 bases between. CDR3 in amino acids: CASSLAGRGNIQYF. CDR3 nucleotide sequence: TGTGCCAGCAGCTTAGCGGGGCGGGGAAACATTCAGTACTTC.

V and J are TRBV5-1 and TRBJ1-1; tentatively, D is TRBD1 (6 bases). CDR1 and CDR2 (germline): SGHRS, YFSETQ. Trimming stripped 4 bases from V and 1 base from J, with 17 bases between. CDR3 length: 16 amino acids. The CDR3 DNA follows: TGCGCCAGCAGCCTGGCCCTGACGACAGGGAACACTGAAGCTTTCTTT. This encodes CASSLALTTGNTEAFF.

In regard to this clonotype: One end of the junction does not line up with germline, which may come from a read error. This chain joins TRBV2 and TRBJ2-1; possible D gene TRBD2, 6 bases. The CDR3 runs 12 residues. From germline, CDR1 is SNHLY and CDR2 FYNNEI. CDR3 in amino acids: CASTQSGTRTPF. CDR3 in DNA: TGTGCCAGCACCCAGAGTGGGACTCGAACTCCCTTC.

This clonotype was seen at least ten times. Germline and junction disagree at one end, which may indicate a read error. The CDR3 reads CATSGLGHDSGINEQFF. The CDR3 coding sequence is TGTGCCACCAGTGGTTTGGGACACGACTCTGGAATCAATGAGCAGTTCTTC. The chain combines TRBV24-1 with TRBJ2-1, with a weak D call TRBD1 (6 bases). The CDR3 extends over 17 amino acids. Germline assignment: CDR1 KGHDR and CDR2 SFDVKD.

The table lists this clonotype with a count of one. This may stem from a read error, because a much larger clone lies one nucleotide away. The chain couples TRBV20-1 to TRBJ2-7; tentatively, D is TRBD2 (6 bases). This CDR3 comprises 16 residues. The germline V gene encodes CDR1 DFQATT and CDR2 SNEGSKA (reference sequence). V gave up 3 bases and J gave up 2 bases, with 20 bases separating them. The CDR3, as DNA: TGCAGTGCTAGTTCCATTCGGGGGAGGAGGACCTACGAGCAGTACTTC. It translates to CSASSIRGRRTYEQYF.

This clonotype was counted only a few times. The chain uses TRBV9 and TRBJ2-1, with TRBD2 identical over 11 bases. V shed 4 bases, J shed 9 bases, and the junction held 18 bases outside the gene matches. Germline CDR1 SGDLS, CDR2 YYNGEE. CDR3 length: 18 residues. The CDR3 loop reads CASSPTPFLAGGSSEQFF. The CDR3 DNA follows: TGTGCCAGCAGCCCTACCCCTTTTCTAGCGGGAGGATCCAGTGAGCAGTTCTTC.

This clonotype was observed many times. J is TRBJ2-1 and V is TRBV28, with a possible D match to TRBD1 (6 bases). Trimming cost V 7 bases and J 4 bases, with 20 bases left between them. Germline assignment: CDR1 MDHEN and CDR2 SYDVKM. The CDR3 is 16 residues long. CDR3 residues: CASTRLTGLTYNEQFF. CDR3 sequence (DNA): TGTGCCAGCACAAGGCTGACAGGCCTAACTTACAATGAGCAGTTCTTC.

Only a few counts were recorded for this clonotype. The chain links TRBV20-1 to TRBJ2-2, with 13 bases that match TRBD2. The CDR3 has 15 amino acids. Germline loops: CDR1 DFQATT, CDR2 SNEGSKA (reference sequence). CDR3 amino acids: CSATSGGIYTGELFF. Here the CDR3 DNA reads TGCAGCGCGACTAGCGGGGGGATCTACACCGGGGAGCTGTTTTTT.

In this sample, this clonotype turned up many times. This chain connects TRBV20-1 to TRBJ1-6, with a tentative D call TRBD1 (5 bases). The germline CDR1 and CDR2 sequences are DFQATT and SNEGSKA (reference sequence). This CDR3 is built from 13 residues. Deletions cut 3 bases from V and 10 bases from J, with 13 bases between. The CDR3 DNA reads TGCAGTGCTAGTCCGGGACGAGGGTCACCCCTCCACTTT. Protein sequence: CSASPGRGSPLHF.